In its sample, the clone carrying this TCR beta chain was seen once. These data belong to a study of control samples from healthy donors and cancer patients. Sequencing used immunoSEQ multiplex PCR; TCRdb keeps in-frame clones, though not all of them. The table lists around 120,000 clones, around 90% of them singletons, with 2% to 2.5% in the top ten. The sequencing input was blood. The origin of this receptor is a woman between 65 and 79 years old in good health.

CDR3 coding DNA: TGTGCCAGCGGACTAGGGGAGACCCAGTACTTC. This translates into CASGLGETQYF. The chain combines TRBV2 with TRBJ2-5; TRBD2 agrees at 7 bases. CDR1 is SNHLY and CDR2 is FYNNEI in the germline V gene. The CDR3 covers 11 residues. Losses at the gene ends were 8 bases for V and 5 bases for J; bases not matched to a gene: 2.